A selection of T cell receptor beta chains follows, all from one sample in a study of spatial heterogeneity in lung cancer. TCRdb called the 5' RACE reads again in MiXCR, with one record for every CDR3 protein. The data hold 7,000 to 8,500 distinct CDR3 sequences, with over 9.5% observed a single time. Source: normal lung tissue next to the tumor, taken at surgery. These receptors were collected from a male donor with early-stage non-small cell lung cancer. Each CDR3 is given with its conserved first and last residue. D genes are given only for firm matches. Not all rows give a size; the values are once, few, many and, for expanded clones, a class.

d_call	v_call	j_call	clone_size	cdr3_nt	cdr3_aa
-	TRBV20-1	TRBJ2-3	many	TGCAGTGCTAGAGCCCGGGAGTACAGCACAGATACGCAGTATTTT	CSARAREYSTDTQYF
TRBD2	TRBV4-1	TRBJ2-1	many	TGCGCCAGCAGCCAAGGAAAGGGACTAGCAGAAGGGGATGAGCAGTTCTTC	CASSQGKGLAEGDEQFF
-	TRBV14	TRBJ2-7	many	TGTGCCAGCAGCCAAGATACCCTGGGTGCGCCAACCGCCTACGAGCAGTACTTC	CASSQDTLGAPTAYEQYF
TRBD2	TRBV3-1	TRBJ2-7	many	TGTGCCAGCAGCCAAGAGCGGGAGTACACCTACGAGCAGTACTTC	CASSQEREYTYEQYF
-	TRBV10-3	TRBJ1-5	many	TGTGCCATCAGTGCCGGGACTGGTAATCAGCCCCAGCATTTT	CAISAGTGNQPQHF
-	TRBV5-1	TRBJ2-7	many	TGCGCCAGCAGCCACAGGGGCTCCGGGACTAGCTCCTACGAGCAGTACTTC	CASSHRGSGTSSYEQYF
TRBD1	TRBV5-1	TRBJ1-6	many	TGCGCCAGCAGCTTAGGACAGGGTTATAATTCACCCCTCCACTTT	CASSLGQGYNSPLHF
TRBD1	TRBV5-1	TRBJ2-5	medium-sized	TGCGCCAGCGGACAGGGTGAAAGGGTCCAGTACTTC	CASGQGERVQYF
-	TRBV20-1	TRBJ2-7	many	TGCAGTGCTGGAGATTTCTACGAGCAGTACTTC	CSAGDFYEQYF
-	TRBV29-1	TRBJ2-6	few	TGCAGCGTTGTCTGGGCAGGGGACATCTCTGGGGCCAACGTCCTGACTTTC	CSVVWAGDISGANVLTF
-	TRBV6-5	TRBJ2-5	few	TGTGCCAGCAGTTACTCGTATAGTGGGGGGGCAGAGACCCAGTACTTC	CASSYSYSGGAETQYF
-	TRBV7-2	TRBJ1-3	many	TGTGCCAGCAGCCAACTGGCGACAGGCACAGGAAACACCATATATTTT	CASSQLATGTGNTIYF
-	TRBV11-2	TRBJ2-5	many	TGTGCCAGCAGCTGGATGCTTGCGGGTGGGCAAGAGACCCAGTACTTC	CASSWMLAGGQETQYF
-	TRBV30	TRBJ2-3	many	TGTGCCTGGAGTGGGATGGATACGCAGTATTTT	CAWSGMDTQYF
-	TRBV28	TRBJ2-7	many	TGTGCCAGCAGTGATGACAGTCCCTACGAGCAGTACTTC	CASSDDSPYEQYF
-	TRBV6-5	TRBJ1-1	-	TGTGCCAGCAGTTACTCCCCGGCAGGGCCGAACACTGAAGCTTTCTTT	CASSYSPAGPNTEAFF
-	TRBV5-5	TRBJ2-7	-	TGTGCCAGCAGCTTGGAAAGGCCCCCCTACGAGCAGTACTTC	CASSLERPPYEQYF
-	TRBV27	TRBJ2-7	many	TGTGCCAGCAGTTTATTATTCTTGACGCCACCTAGGGAGCAGTACTTC	CASSLLFLTPPREQYF
-	TRBV12-3/TRBV12-4	TRBJ2-6	many	TGTGCCAGCAGTCTGAGAGCTAGGGAGTACGGGGCCAACGTCCTGACTTTC	CASSLRAREYGANVLTF
TRBD1	TRBV11-2	TRBJ2-1	many	TGTGCCAGCAGCGGGACAGGGGGCAGTGAGCAGTTCTTC	CASSGTGGSEQFF
TRBD1	TRBV5-6	TRBJ2-3	medium-sized	TGTGCCAGCAGCATTCTGACAGGGGATGGAACAGATACGCAGTATTTT	CASSILTGDGTDTQYF
TRBD2	TRBV20-1	TRBJ2-7	many	TGCAGTGTCCCGGGGGATAGCGGGGGGCCCACCTACGAGCAGTACTTC	CSVPGDSGGPTYEQYF
TRBD1	TRBV6-2/TRBV6-3	TRBJ1-5	many	TGTGCCAGCAGTTACATCGGACAGGGGGCAAGTCAGCCCCAGCATTTT	CASSYIGQGASQPQHF
-	TRBV7-6	TRBJ2-3	many	TGTGCCAGCAGCTTAGTTGCGGGGTACACAGATACGCAGTATTTT	CASSLVAGYTDTQYF
-	TRBV18	TRBJ2-7	many	TGTGCCAGCTCACCACCGGGGGGCCCAGGGCACGAGCAGTACTTC	CASSPPGGPGHEQYF
-	TRBV5-1	TRBJ2-3	many	TGCGCCAGCAGCTTGGCGGGGGGCGTGGCAGATACGCAGTATTTT	CASSLAGGVADTQYF
TRBD2	TRBV20-1	TRBJ2-7	many	TGCAGTGCTAGAGATTTATCAGCGGGAGTCCGGTACGAGCAGTACTTC	CSARDLSAGVRYEQYF
TRBD2	TRBV11-2	TRBJ2-1	many	TGTGCCAGCCGCGGGGGACTCGCCTACAATGAGCAGTTCTTC	CASRGGLAYNEQFF
-	TRBV28	TRBJ1-1	-	TGTGCTTCAGTTGGGGTGGGCATGAACACTGAAGCTTTCTTT	CASVGVGMNTEAFF
-	TRBV4-1	TRBJ2-2	many	TGCGCCAGCAGCCATCAACGACTCACCCAGTCTCCCCGGCCGAACACCGGGGAGCTGTTTTTT	CASSHQRLTQSPRPNTGELFF
-	TRBV6-2/TRBV6-3	TRBJ1-5	medium-sized	TGTGCCAGCAGTTACCGTAAGGGAAGGACGATGATGAAGCCCCAGCATTTT	CASSYRKGRTMMKPQHF
-	TRBV6-1	TRBJ1-2	many	TGTGCCAGCAGTGAAGAGGGGCCGACCTATGGCTACACCTTC	CASSEEGPTYGYTF
TRBD1	TRBV5-1	TRBJ1-5	many	TGCGCCAGCAGCGCCGAAGGGGGCAGGGGTCAGCCCCAGCATTTT	CASSAEGGRGQPQHF
TRBD1	TRBV5-4	TRBJ2-3	many	TGTGCCAGCACCGCCCCGGGACAGCCCTATACGCAGTATTTT	CASTAPGQPYTQYF
-	TRBV20-1	TRBJ2-7	many	TGCAGTGCCCCTAGGGCGGCAATCAGCTCCTACGAGCAGTACTTC	CSAPRAAISSYEQYF
-	TRBV6-5	TRBJ2-7	many	TGTGCCAGCAGTTTCACCGACGGTCGTTACGAGCAGTACTTC	CASSFTDGRYEQYF
-	TRBV12-2	TRBJ2-1	many	TGTGCAAGTCGCACGGCGGGACAGGGTCACTACAATGAGCAGTTCTTC	CASRTAGQGHYNEQFF
-	TRBV12-3/TRBV12-4	TRBJ2-7	many	TGTGCCAGCAGCTCCAACTACGAGCAGTACTTC	CASSSNYEQYF
TRBD1	TRBV5-1	TRBJ2-3	many	TGCGCCAGCAGTTCCCTCGGGACAGACACAGATACGCAGTATTTT	CASSSLGTDTDTQYF
-	TRBV20-1	TRBJ2-7	medium-sized	TGCAGTGCTAGAGATAATCCGGGAGCTTACGAGCAGTACTTC	CSARDNPGAYEQYF
TRBD1	TRBV7-2	TRBJ2-1	-	TGTGCCAGCAGCTTAGCCGCCCGGACAGGGGGGTCTACCTACAATGAGCAGTTCTTC	CASSLAARTGGSTYNEQFF
-	TRBV10-3	TRBJ2-7	many	TGTGCCATCAGTGGGACTTCCGGGAACGAGCAGTACTTC	CAISGTSGNEQYF
TRBD1	TRBV28	TRBJ2-1	many	TGTGCCAGCGCACAGGGGGCTAACCAGTTCTTC	CASAQGANQFF
-	TRBV14	TRBJ2-1	many	TGTGCCAGCAGCCAAGGGGGCCCTAGGGCCAATGAGCAGTTCTTC	CASSQGGPRANEQFF
-	TRBV29-1	TRBJ2-7	many	TGCAGCGTTGGGGTCCTGGGCTACGAGCAGTACTTC	CSVGVLGYEQYF
TRBD1	TRBV29-1	TRBJ2-4	many	TGCAGCGCCAGGACAGGGGAGATTCAGTACTTC	CSARTGEIQYF
-	TRBV3-1	TRBJ2-1	medium-sized	TGTGCCAGCAGCCAAGGGCTTCCCTCCTACAATGAGCAGTTCTTC	CASSQGLPSYNEQFF
TRBD2	TRBV7-7	TRBJ2-5	medium-sized	TGTGCTAGCAGCTTATTCCCTAGACTAGCGGGAGTCGCGGAGACCCAGTACTTC	CASSLFPRLAGVAETQYF
-	TRBV18	TRBJ2-1	many	TGTGCCAGCTCAGTGTCAGGGACACGAGTAATCGGCAATGAGCAGTTCTTC	CASSVSGTRVIGNEQFF
TRBD2	TRBV3-1	TRBJ2-5	many	TGTGCCAGCAGCCGCCTTAGGGAGGGTGAGACCCAGTACTTC	CASSRLREGETQYF
-	TRBV6-1	TRBJ2-2	many	TGTGCCAGCAGTGATCAGGGGTACACCGGGGAGCTGTTTTTT	CASSDQGYTGELFF
-	TRBV27	TRBJ1-2	medium-sized	TGTGCCAGCAGGGACCCAGGACAAGGCTACACCTTC	CASRDPGQGYTF
TRBD2	TRBV13	TRBJ2-2	many	TGTGCCAGCAGCCGCGGGAGACCCACCGGGGAGCTGTTTTTT	CASSRGRPTGELFF
TRBD1	TRBV6-6	TRBJ2-7	many	TGTGCCAGCAGTTCCCACTTAAGACAGGGTCCTTCCTACGAGCAGTACTTC	CASSSHLRQGPSYEQYF
-	TRBV5-1	TRBJ1-2	many	TGCGCCAGCAGCTTGGCGGGACTGGAGACTAACTATGGCTACACCTTC	CASSLAGLETNYGYTF
-	TRBV7-2	TRBJ2-5	many	TGTGCCAGCAGGGGAAACCAGCAAGAGACCCAGTACTTC	CASRGNQQETQYF
TRBD2	TRBV5-1	TRBJ2-7	many	TGCGCCAGCAGCCCTAGGACTAGCGGATCCTACGAGCAGTACTTC	CASSPRTSGSYEQYF
TRBD1	TRBV20-1	TRBJ1-6	many	TGCAGTGCTAGGGGGACAGAGATTAATTCACCCCTCCACTTT	CSARGTEINSPLHF
TRBD1	TRBV28	TRBJ1-5	-	TGTGCCAGCCGATTGACAGGGGGCGCGAGCAATCAGCCCCAGCATTTT	CASRLTGGASNQPQHF